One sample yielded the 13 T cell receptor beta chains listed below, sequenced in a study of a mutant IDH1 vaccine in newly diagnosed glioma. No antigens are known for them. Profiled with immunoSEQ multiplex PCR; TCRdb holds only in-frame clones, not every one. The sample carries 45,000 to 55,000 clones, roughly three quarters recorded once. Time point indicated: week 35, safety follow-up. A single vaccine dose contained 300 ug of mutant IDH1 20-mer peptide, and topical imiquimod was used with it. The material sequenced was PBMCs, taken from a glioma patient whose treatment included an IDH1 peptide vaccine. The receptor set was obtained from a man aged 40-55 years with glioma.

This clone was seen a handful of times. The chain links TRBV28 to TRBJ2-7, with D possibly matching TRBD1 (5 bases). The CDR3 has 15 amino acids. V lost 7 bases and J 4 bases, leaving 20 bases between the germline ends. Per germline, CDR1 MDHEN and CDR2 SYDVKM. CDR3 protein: CASNPGWVRAYEQYF. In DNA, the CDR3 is TGTGCCAGCAACCCCGGGTGGGTCAGGGCTTACGAGCAGTACTTC.

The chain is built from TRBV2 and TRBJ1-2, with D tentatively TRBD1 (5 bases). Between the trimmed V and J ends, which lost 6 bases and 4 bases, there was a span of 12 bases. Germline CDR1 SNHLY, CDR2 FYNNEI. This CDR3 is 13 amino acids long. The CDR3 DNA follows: TGTGCCAGCAGGCTACGGGGCCTCTATGGCTACACCTTC. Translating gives CASRLRGLYGYTF.

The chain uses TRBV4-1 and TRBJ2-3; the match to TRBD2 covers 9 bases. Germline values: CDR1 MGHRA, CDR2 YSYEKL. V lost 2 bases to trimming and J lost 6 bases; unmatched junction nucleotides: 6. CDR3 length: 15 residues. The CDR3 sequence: CASSQMGGGADTQYF. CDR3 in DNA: TGCGCCAGCAGCCAAATGGGCGGGGGGGCCGATACGCAGTATTTT.

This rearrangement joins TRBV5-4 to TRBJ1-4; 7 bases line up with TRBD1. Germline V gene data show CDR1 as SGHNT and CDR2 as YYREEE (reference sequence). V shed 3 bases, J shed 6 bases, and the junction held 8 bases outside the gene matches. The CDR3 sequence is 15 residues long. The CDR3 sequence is CASSSNRGIDEKLFF. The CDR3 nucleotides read TGTGCCAGCAGCTCAAACAGGGGTATTGATGAAAAACTGTTTTTT.

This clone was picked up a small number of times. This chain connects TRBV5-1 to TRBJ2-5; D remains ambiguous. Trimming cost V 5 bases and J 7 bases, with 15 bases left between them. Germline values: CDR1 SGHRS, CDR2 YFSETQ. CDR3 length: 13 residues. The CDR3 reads CASRGSQEGTQYF. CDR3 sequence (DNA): TGCGCCAGCAGAGGTAGTCAGGAAGGGACCCAGTACTTC.

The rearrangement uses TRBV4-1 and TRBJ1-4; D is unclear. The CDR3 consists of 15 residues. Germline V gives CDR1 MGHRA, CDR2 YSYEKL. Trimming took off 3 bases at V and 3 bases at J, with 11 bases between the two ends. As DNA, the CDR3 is TGCGCCAGCAGCCAGCGATATGCGGCTAATGAAAAACTGTTTTTT. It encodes CASSQRYAANEKLFF.

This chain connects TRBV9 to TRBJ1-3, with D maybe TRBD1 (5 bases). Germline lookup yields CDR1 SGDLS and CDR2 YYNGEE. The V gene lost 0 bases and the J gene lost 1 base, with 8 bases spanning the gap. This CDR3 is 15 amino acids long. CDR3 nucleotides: TGTGCCAGCAGCGTAGGCTGGGGGTCTGGAAACACCATATATTTT. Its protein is CASSVGWGSGNTIYF.

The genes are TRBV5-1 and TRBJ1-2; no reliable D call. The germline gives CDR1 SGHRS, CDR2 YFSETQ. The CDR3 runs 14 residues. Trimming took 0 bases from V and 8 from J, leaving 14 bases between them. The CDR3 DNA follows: TGCGCCAGCAGCTTGGCCAGCGGGTTCTCCGGCTACACCTTC. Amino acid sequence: CASSLASGFSGYTF.

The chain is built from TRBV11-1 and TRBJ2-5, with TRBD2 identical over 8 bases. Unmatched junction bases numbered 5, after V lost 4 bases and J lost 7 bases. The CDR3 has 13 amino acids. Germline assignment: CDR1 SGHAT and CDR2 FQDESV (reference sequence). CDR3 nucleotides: TGTGCCAGCAGCTCTAGCGGGCACGGGACCCAGTACTTC. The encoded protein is CASSSSGHGTQYF.

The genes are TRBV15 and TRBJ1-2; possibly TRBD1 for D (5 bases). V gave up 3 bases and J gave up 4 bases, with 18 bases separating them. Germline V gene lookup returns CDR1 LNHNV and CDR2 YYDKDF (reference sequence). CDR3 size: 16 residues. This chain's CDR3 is CATSRGVASGGYGYTF. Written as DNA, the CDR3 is TGTGCCACCAGCAGGGGCGTGGCGTCGGGGGGCTATGGCTACACCTTC.

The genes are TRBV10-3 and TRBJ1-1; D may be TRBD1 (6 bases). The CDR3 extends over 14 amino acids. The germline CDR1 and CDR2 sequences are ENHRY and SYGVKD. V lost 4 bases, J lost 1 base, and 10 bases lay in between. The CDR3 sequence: CAISGGQTNTEAFF. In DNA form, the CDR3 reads TGTGCCATCAGTGGCGGACAGACGAACACTGAAGCTTTCTTT.

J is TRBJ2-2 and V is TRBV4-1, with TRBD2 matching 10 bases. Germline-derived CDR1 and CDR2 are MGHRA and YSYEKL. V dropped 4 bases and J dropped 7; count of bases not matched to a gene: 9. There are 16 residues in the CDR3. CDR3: CASSRERGGPFGELFF. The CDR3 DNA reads TGCGCCAGCAGCCGAGAGCGGGGGGGCCCATTCGGGGAGCTGTTTTTT.

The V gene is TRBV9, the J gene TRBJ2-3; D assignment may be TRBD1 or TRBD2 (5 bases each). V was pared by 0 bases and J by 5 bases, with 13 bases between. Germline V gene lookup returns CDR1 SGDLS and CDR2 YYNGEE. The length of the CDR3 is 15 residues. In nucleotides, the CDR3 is TGTGCCAGCAGCGTAGGGAATGGGGCGGGAGATACGCAGTATTTT. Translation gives CASSVGNGAGDTQYF.